These 13 T cell receptor beta chains were all obtained from the same sample, sequenced in a study of blood T cell repertoires in COVID-19. Only in-frame clones appear in the TCRdb table, and some are missing; sequencing was by immunoSEQ multiplex PCR. The sample lists 45,000 to 65,000 clones, about four fifths occurring once. Input material: peripheral blood. Source of these receptors: a human donor in a cohort sampled during active COVID-19.

This clone was observed a few times. The gene calls are TRBV7-9 and TRBJ1-1, with 8 bases fitting TRBD1. Germline CDR1 is SEHNR and CDR2 is FQNEAQ (reference sequence). Losses at the gene ends were 5 bases for V and 1 base for J; bases not matched to a gene: 3. CDR3 length equals 14 residues. CDR3 nucleotides: TGTGCCAGCAGCCAAGGGACAGGGAACACTGAAGCTTTCTTT. Translated, it gives CASSQGTGNTEAFF.

The rearrangement uses TRBV7-2 and TRBJ2-5, with D perhaps TRBD2 (6 bases). V lost 0 bases, J lost 4 bases, and 12 bases lay in between. The germline V gene encodes CDR1 SGHTA and CDR2 FQGNSA. The CDR3 sequence is 15 residues long. The CDR3 coding sequence is TGTGCCAGCAGCTTAGCGCGGGGTCAGCGAGAGACCCAGTACTTC. It codes for CASSLARGQRETQYF. Full variable domain (outside the CDR3, taken from reference TRBV7-2 and TRBJ2-5): GAGVSQSPSNKVTEKGKDVELRCDPISGHTALYWYRQSLGQGLEFLIYFQGNSAPDKSGLPSDRFSAERTGGSVSTLTIQRTQQEDSAVYLCASSLARGQRETQYFGPGTRLLVL.

This clone was detected once. CDR3: CASSVYVGGSGNTIYF. The DNA for the CDR3 is TGTGCCAGCAGCGTCTATGTAGGGGGCTCTGGAAACACCATATATTTT. The rearrangement uses TRBV9 and TRBJ1-3; perhaps TRBD1 as D (6 bases). The V gene's germline CDR1 is SGDLS and CDR2 YYNGEE. Trimming cost V 2 bases and J 0 bases, with 12 bases left between them. The CDR3 totals 16 residues.

The V call is TRBV5-6, the J call TRBJ2-7; no clear D gene. Trimming left V 3 bases short and J 1 base short, with 5 bases between. Germline V gives CDR1 SGHDT, CDR2 YYEEEE. CDR3 size: 12 residues. CDR3 amino acids: CASSSGSYEQYF. CDR3 coding DNA: TGTGCCAGCAGCTCCGGGTCCTACGAGCAGTACTTC.

This clone showed up just a few times. The chain has TRBV30 and TRBJ1-5; no clear D. From germline, CDR1 is GTSNPN and CDR2 SVGIG (reference sequence). V was pared by 5 bases and J by 9 bases, with 11 bases between. CDR3 length: 11 amino acids. CDR3 in amino acids: CAWQEGGPQHF. CDR3 bases: TGTGCCTGGCAAGAGGGCGGGCCCCAGCATTTT.

The J gene is TRBJ1-6, the V gene TRBV2; 9 bases fit TRBD1. The CDR3 length is 13 residues. Germline V gene sequence: CDR1 SNHLY, CDR2 FYNNEI. The V and J ends lost 7 bases and 7 bases, in that order; junction bases with no gene match: 2. The CDR3 is CASMTGGNSPLHF. The CDR3 DNA reads TGTGCCAGCATGACAGGGGGAAATTCACCCCTCCACTTT.

The gene calls are TRBV2 and TRBJ2-1; no reliable D call. CDR1 and CDR2 from the germline V gene are SNHLY and FYNNEI. This CDR3 has 10 residues. V lost 7 bases, J lost 4 bases, and 2 bases lay in between. The CDR3 sequence: CASTYNEQFF. CDR3 in DNA: TGTGCCAGCACTTACAATGAGCAGTTCTTC.

The DNA for the CDR3 is TGTGCCAGCTCGACTCCTACAACATACGAGCAGTACTTC. Amino acid sequence: CASSTPTTYEQYF. The chain combines TRBV12-3 or TRBV12-4 with TRBJ2-7; no reliable D call. The CDR3 contains 13 residues. Deletions cut 8 bases from V and 4 bases from J, with 15 bases between.

The chain joins TRBV7-3 to TRBJ1-6; D is unresolved. CDR1 SGHTA and CDR2 FQGTGA come from the germline V gene. Trimming left V 2 bases short and J 9 bases short, with 8 bases between. There are 13 residues in the CDR3. In DNA form, the CDR3 reads TGTGCCAGCAGCTTATCGTTCCGTTCACCCCTCCACTTT. Translation gives CASSLSFRSPLHF.

With regard to this clone: Other DNA sequences in the sample encode the same CDR3. The rearrangement uses TRBV7-9 and TRBJ1-2; D call uncertain. Germline V gene sequence: CDR1 SEHNR, CDR2 FQNEAQ (reference sequence). The CDR3 runs to 13 residues. Trimming removed 1 base at V and 5 bases at J, with 8 bases between. Written as DNA, the CDR3 is TGTGCCAGCAGCTTAGTTCTCGGGTATGGCTACACCTTC. Translating gives CASSLVLGYGYTF.

A few counts support this clone. The chain carries TRBV7-9 and TRBJ2-2, with D perhaps TRBD1 (5 bases). The germline V gene has CDR1 SEHNR and CDR2 FQNEAQ (reference sequence). CDR3 length: 14 residues. Trimming stripped 1 base from V and 4 bases from J, with 7 bases between. The CDR3 DNA follows: TGTGCCAGCAGCTTAGGACAGACCACCGGGGAGCTGTTTTTT. Translating gives CASSLGQTTGELFF.

The chain carries TRBV9 and TRBJ1-6; possibly TRBD1 for D (5 bases). Germline loops: CDR1 SGDLS, CDR2 YYNGEE. The CDR3 has 15 residues. The ends were cut back, 4 bases at V and 8 bases at J, with 16 bases in the middle. The CDR3 is CASSLGPVSDSPLHF. The CDR3 nucleotides read TGTGCCAGCAGCTTGGGGCCCGTTTCGGATTCACCCCTCCACTTT.

The J gene is TRBJ1-2, the V gene TRBV6-5; 8 nucleotides line up with TRBD1. V lost 6 bases to trimming and J lost 1 base; unmatched junction nucleotides: 4. The length of the CDR3 is 14 residues. Germline assignment: CDR1 MNHEY and CDR2 SVGAGI. As DNA, the CDR3 is TGTGCCAGCAGCAAGGACAGGGATAACTATGGCTACACCTTC. Amino acid sequence: CASSKDRDNYGYTF.